This TCR beta chain was observed in a study of response to subunit inactivated influenza vaccine. CDR1 is MRHNA, CDR2 SNTAGT, per germline. CDR3 size: 15 residues. The V end lost 6 bases, the J end lost 0 bases, and 13 bases lay between the germline ends. This clonotype occurred a few times. From the RT-PCR reads, TCRdb called clonotypes with MiXCR, one entry per CDR3 protein. The table includes over 150,000 distinct CDR3 sequences, 9.5% to 12% detected once. The chain is built from TRBV6-4 and TRBJ2-3; possibly TRBD1 for D (6 bases). Specimen: CD8+ T cells sorted from PBMCs, collected less than 25 months after vaccination. The TCR comes from a man aged 50 to 69 who received an inactivated influenza vaccine. This CDR3 is CASSAGTTSTDTQYF. The DNA of the CDR3 is TGTGCCAGCAGCGCCGGGACAACCAGCACAGATACGCAGTATTTT.